The 6 T cell receptor beta chains in this list originate from one sample, sequenced in a study of blood T cell repertoires in COVID-19 (dated by TCRdb to the early 2020s). Library creation used the immunoSEQ multiplex PCR assay. Imported from immuneACCESS, the table was reduced by TCRdb to in-frame sequences with V and J called. These copies leave out some clones; in studies compared against another copy, an unresolved V gene accounts for under half, and the cause of the remainder is not known. Present in this sample are around 280,000 clones, about nine tenths of which were seen just once. The ten largest clones capture over 2% of the sample. The sequencing sample was made of peripheral blood. The origin of the receptors is a woman between 50 and 59 years old who had recovered from COVID-19.

The chain carries TRBV10-3 and TRBJ2-3, with TRBD1 identical over 9 bases. J was trimmed by 6 bases and V by 10 bases; bases with no gene match: 8. The CDR3 has 13 residues. The V gene's germline CDR1 is ENHRY and CDR2 SYGVKD. CDR3 in DNA: TGTGCCACGGGGACAGGGTTTGGGGATACGCAGTATTTT. It codes for CATGTGFGDTQYF.

This chain links TRBV30 with TRBJ1-2; no reliable D call. Germline values: CDR1 GTSNPN, CDR2 SVGIG (reference sequence). The CDR3 contains 12 residues. Trimming removed 0 bases from V and 8 bases from J, with 10 bases in between. The CDR3 DNA reads TGTGCCTGGAGTGTAGCCCCGAGGGGCTACACCTTC. Its translation: CAWSVAPRGYTF.

This chain uses TRBV7-6 with TRBJ2-5, with TRBD2 matching over 12 bases. J gave up 5 bases and V 5 bases, and 3 bases lay outside the gene matches. The CDR3 length is 14 residues. In germline, CDR1 is SGHVS, CDR2 FNYEAQ. CDR3 region: CASSGTSGWETQYF. The CDR3 DNA reads TGTGCCAGCAGCGGGACTAGCGGGTGGGAGACCCAGTACTTC.

This chain links TRBV7-2 with TRBJ2-2; 10 bases map to TRBD1. CDR1 is SGHTA, CDR2 FQGNSA, per germline. V was pared by 1 base and J by 6 bases, with 5 bases of the junction left unmatched. This CDR3 has 16 residues. The CDR3 loop reads CASSLVGQGISGELFF. The CDR3, as DNA: TGTGCCAGCAGCTTAGTGGGACAGGGGATCTCCGGGGAGCTGTTTTTT.

The rearrangement joins TRBV6-6 to TRBJ1-1; TRBD1 might be the D (5 bases). This CDR3 spans 14 amino acids. The V gene lost 4 bases and the J gene lost 5 bases, with 14 bases spanning the gap. The V gene's germline CDR1 is MNHNY and CDR2 SVGAGI (reference sequence). CDR3 DNA sequence: TGTGCCAGCAGTTTACAGGCGGGGGGAACTGAAGCTTTCTTT. Translating gives CASSLQAGGTEAFF.

The CDR3 nucleotides read TGCGCCAGCAGCCAAGAGGGCGCGGGCTTAGGTGTAAGTGAGCAGTTCTTC. Translation: CASSQEGAGLGVSEQFF. The rearrangement uses TRBV4-3 and TRBJ2-1, with D perhaps matching TRBD2 (5 bases). Trimming removed 0 bases at V and 9 bases at J, with 21 bases between. The CDR3 runs to 17 residues. The germline V gene encodes CDR1 LGHNA and CDR2 YSLEER.